These 10 T cell receptor beta chains were all obtained from the same sample, sequenced in a study of T cell changes during pregnancy in multiple sclerosis (dated by TCRdb to the late 2010s). Library generation was performed with the immunoSEQ multiplex PCR assay. Sourced from immuneACCESS, this table was stored by TCRdb with only in-frame sequences that have V and J called. A share of the clones is absent; for the studies checked, an unresolved V gene accounts for under half, and the remainder has no known explanation. Recorded for this sample are 80,000 to 100,000 clones; roughly 92% of them occurred a single time. The top ten hold approximately 2.6% of the sample. This sample comprised peripheral blood, obtained in the first trimester of pregnancy. These receptors all come from a female donor with multiple sclerosis, enrolled in a pregnancy study.

The rearrangement links TRBV28 to TRBJ1-1; D is possibly TRBD1 (5 bases). V lost 6 bases, J lost 8 bases, and 16 bases lay in between. The germline gives CDR1 MDHEN, CDR2 SYDVKM. The CDR3 runs 13 residues. CDR3 coding DNA: TGTGCCAGCAGGGGGGGGGACGGTAAAGAAGCTTTCTTT. It yields the protein CASRGGDGKEAFF.

The J gene is TRBJ2-5, the V gene TRBV6-1, with a tentative D call TRBD1 (6 bases). V was clipped by 10 bases and J by 5 bases, with 17 bases between them. The V gene's germline CDR1 is MNHNS and CDR2 SASEGT. The CDR3 is 13 amino acids. The CDR3 region has the DNA TGTGCCACCCGATTGGACAGTGGGGAGACCCAGTACTTC. Residues: CATRLDSGETQYF.

V is TRBV4-2 and J is TRBJ2-7, with D tentatively TRBD2 (5 bases). The CDR3 is 15 residues long. CDR1 is LGHNA and CDR2 is YNFKEQ in the germline V gene. V dropped 0 bases and J dropped 5 bases, with 14 bases sitting between them. The CDR3 coding sequence is TGTGCCAGCAGCCAAGAATCGGGGTCAAGCCACGAGCAGTACTTC. Its protein is CASSQESGSSHEQYF.

The chain is built from TRBV4-1 and TRBJ1-2; unclear D gene. Trimming removed 2 bases at V and 7 bases at J, with 14 bases between. The CDR3 is 14 residues long. CDR1 and CDR2 from the germline V gene are MGHRA and YSYEKL. The CDR3 bases are TGCGCCAGCAGCCAATCGGGTCAATTCCGTGGCTACACCTTC. Translation gives CASSQSGQFRGYTF.

The J gene is TRBJ2-1, the V gene TRBV11-1, with 7 positions matching TRBD1. The CDR3 sequence is 14 residues long. Trimming at V came to 5 bases and at J to 7 bases, leaving 8 bases not matched to a gene. Per the germline V gene, CDR1 is SGHAT and CDR2 is FQDESV (reference sequence). CDR3 nucleotides: TGTGCCAGCAGCCGTACAGGGGTGGTTAATGAGCAGTTCTTC. Translating gives CASSRTGVVNEQFF.

This clone showed up just once. The V call is TRBV10-1, the J call TRBJ2-1, with D possibly being TRBD2 (6 bases). This CDR3 region has 12 residues. CDR1 is WNHNN and CDR2 is SYGVQD in the germline V gene (reference sequence). Written as DNA, the CDR3 is TGCGCTCCTGCGGGAAGGTGCAATGAGCAGTTCTTC. This encodes CAPAGRCNEQFF.

The chain couples TRBV19 to TRBJ1-2; the D gene is possibly TRBD1 (5 bases). This CDR3 region has 14 residues. Looked up from germline, CDR1 is LNHDA and CDR2 is SQIVND (reference sequence). V gave up 2 bases and J gave up 7 bases, with 14 bases separating them. The CDR3 bases are TGTGCCAGTAGTATATGGGACTTGTATGGTGGCTACACCTTC. Protein product: CASSIWDLYGGYTF. Drawing the rest from reference TRBV19 and TRBJ1-2, the complete variable domain is DGGITQSPKYLFRKEGQNVTLSCEQNLNHDAMYWYRQDPGQGLRLIYYSQIVNDFQKGDIAEGYSVSREKKESFPLTVTSAQKNPTAFYLCASSIWDLYGGYTFGSGTRLTVV.

The rearrangement uses TRBV27 and TRBJ2-3; weak D call: TRBD2 (5 bases). Between the trimmed V and J ends, which lost 6 bases and 6 bases, there was a span of 10 bases. CDR1 and CDR2 (germline): MNHEY, SMNVEV (reference sequence). CDR3 length equals 12 residues. Written as DNA, the CDR3 is TGTGCCAGCAGCCGTGGGGAGGATACGCAGTATTTT. Protein sequence: CASSRGEDTQYF.

This chain joins TRBV10-3 and TRBJ2-3; 10 bases match TRBD1. The V gene end was trimmed by 5 bases and the J gene end by 2 bases; junction bases not matched to a gene: 10. CDR3 length: 17 residues. Germline V gene sequence: CDR1 ENHRY, CDR2 SYGVKD. CDR3 protein: CAISRAPGQGLTDTQYF. CDR3 nucleotide sequence: TGTGCCATCAGTAGAGCACCGGGACAGGGGCTCACAGATACGCAGTATTTT.

The rearrangement uses TRBV11-2 and TRBJ2-7, with D perhaps TRBD2 (6 bases). Trimming stripped 2 bases from V and 5 bases from J, with 13 bases between. The CDR3 length is 14 residues. Per germline, CDR1 SGHAT and CDR2 FQNNGV. The CDR3 sequence: CASSLIVGGHEQYF. The CDR3 nucleotides are TGTGCCAGCAGCTTAATCGTGGGAGGCCACGAGCAGTACTTC.